A selection of T cell receptor beta chains follows, all from one sample in a study of shared clonotypes between healthy human individuals. Sequencing was performed with immunoSEQ multiplex PCR; in TCRdb, only in-frame clones are kept and a portion is missing. The data contain a few million clones, approximately 92% of them singletons. The sequenced material came from naive CD4+ T cells sorted from blood. The receptors originated from a man aged 18-30 years in good health. Both conserved end residues are part of each CDR3. Fields, in order: D gene, CDR3 length, V gene, clone size, J gene, CDR3 protein, CDR3 DNA. The D gene is left open where the match is weak. Only some rows state a clone size, as once, few, many or a class for expanded clones.

>NA|12|TRBV12-5|once|TRBJ2-2
CASGFLAGELFF
TGTGCTAGTGGTTTTTTGGCCGGGGAGCTGTTTTTT
>NA|14|TRBV6-6|NA|TRBJ1-1
CASSYSEGIAEAFF
TGTGCCAGCAGTTACTCGGAGGGGATAGCTGAAGCTTTCTTT
>NA|18|TRBV7-2|NA|TRBJ2-1
CASSLRERDRSFYNEQFF
TGTGCCAGCAGCTTAAGGGAGCGGGACAGGAGTTTCTACAATGAGCAGTTCTTC
>NA|13|TRBV6-1|NA|TRBJ1-5
CASSEAQKQPQHF
TGTGCCAGCAGTGAAGCGCAGAAACAGCCCCAGCATTTT
>NA|15|TRBV4-1|NA|TRBJ1-2
CASSQDRAGDYGYTF
TGCGCCAGCAGCCAAGATCGGGCAGGGGACTATGGCTACACCTTC
>NA|14|TRBV30|NA|TRBJ1-2
CAWSRALGDYGYTF
TGTGCCTGGAGCCGGGCACTCGGGGACTATGGCTACACCTTC
>TRBD2|17|TRBV5-6|NA|TRBJ2-7
CASSYLGASGRPSEQYF
TGTGCCAGCAGCTACCTCGGGGCTAGCGGGCGCCCCTCCGAGCAGTACTTC
>NA|13|TRBV18|NA|TRBJ2-7
CASSPGGTREQYF
TGTGCCAGCTCACCAGGAGGGACTCGCGAGCAGTACTTC
>NA|16|TRBV11-2|NA|TRBJ2-4
CASSFDSSLAKNIQYF
TGTGCCAGCAGCTTCGATAGCAGTCTAGCCAAAAACATTCAGTACTTC
>NA|13|TRBV5-1|NA|TRBJ2-5
CASSFVHQETQYF
TGCGCCAGCAGCTTTGTTCACCAAGAGACCCAGTACTTC
>TRBD1|17|TRBV19|once|TRBJ2-3
CASSAPGTGLSVDTQYF
TGTGCCAGTAGTGCCCCCGGGACAGGGCTTTCGGTTGATACGCAGTATTTT
>TRBD1|14|TRBV6-5|NA|TRBJ1-6
CASSRTGRSSPLHF
TGTGCCAGCAGCAGGACAGGGAGAAGTTCACCCCTCCACTTT
>NA|14|TRBV11-2|NA|TRBJ2-7
CASSHIVRAPEQYF
TGTGCCAGCAGCCACATCGTCCGAGCACCCGAGCAGTACTTC
>TRBD1|15|TRBV18|NA|TRBJ1-5
CASSPGQGGNQPQHF
TGTGCCAGCTCACCTGGACAGGGTGGTAATCAGCCCCAGCATTTT
>NA|17|TRBV7-8|NA|TRBJ1-5
CASSLTGHVYSNQPQHF
TGTGCCAGCAGCTTGACAGGCCATGTATATAGCAATCAGCCCCAGCATTTT
>NA|15|TRBV5-1|NA|TRBJ1-1
CASSLEEFMNTEAFF
TGCGCCAGCAGCTTGGAGGAATTTATGAACACTGAAGCTTTCTTT
>NA|16|TRBV5-6|NA|TRBJ2-3
CASSPTTGRDTDTQYF
TGTGCCAGCAGCCCGACGACAGGCAGGGACACAGATACGCAGTATTTT
>NA|12|TRBV27|NA|TRBJ2-5
CASKSNQETQYF
TGTGCCAGCAAAAGCAACCAAGAGACCCAGTACTTC
>TRBD1|18|TRBV5-1|NA|TRBJ2-6
CASSREGQGAPGANVLTF
TGCGCCAGCAGCAGGGAGGGACAGGGGGCGCCTGGGGCCAACGTCCTGACTTTC
>NA|18|TRBV7-8|NA|TRBJ2-7
CASSSKGIPFLLSYEQYF
TGTGCCAGCAGCTCGAAAGGGATCCCATTTTTACTCTCCTACGAGCAGTACTTC
>NA|15|TRBV18|NA|TRBJ2-5
CASSPPETGIRTQYF
TGTGCCAGCTCACCACCGGAAACGGGGATAAGGACCCAGTACTTC
>TRBD1|16|TRBV6-4|NA|TRBJ1-2
CASSGRDSQGRYGYTF
TGTGCCAGCAGTGGCCGGGACAGCCAGGGAAGATATGGCTACACCTTC